This is a list of T cell receptor beta chains from one sample in a study of blood T cell repertoires in COVID-19. The protocol was immunoSEQ multiplex PCR, while the TCRdb copy is restricted to in-frame clones and leaves out a portion. The sample carries about 330,000 clones, roughly 90% recorded once. The sample consisted of PBMCs or T cells enriched from blood (not recorded which). These receptors were taken from a woman younger than 45 who had recovered from COVID-19. CDR3s include the opening cysteine and the closing phenylalanine or tryptophan. Each record gives: J gene, V gene, clone size, D gene, CDR3 DNA, CDR3 protein. D genes are given only for firm matches. The size field is filled for only some rows; it gives once, few, many or a size class.

TRBJ1-5 TRBV6-5 - - TGTGCCAGCATCCAGGGGCTCCGTCAGCCCCAGCATTTT CASIQGLRQPQHF
TRBJ2-1 TRBV6-2/TRBV6-3 - - TGTGCCAGCAGTCCAGGATCGACGCCCTACAATGAGCAGTTCTTC CASSPGSTPYNEQFF
TRBJ2-7 TRBV11-2 - - TGTGCCAGCAGCTTAGGAAGCAGGGGTGCCGAGCAGTACTTC CASSLGSRGAEQYF
TRBJ1-5 TRBV19 few - TGTGCCAGTAGTTGGGGTCGGGGGTATAGCAATCAGCCCCAGCATTTT CASSWGRGYSNQPQHF
TRBJ2-7 TRBV6-5 - TRBD1 TGTGCCAGCAGTTACGCGACAGGGTTTGTGGGCGAGCAGTACTTC CASSYATGFVGEQYF
TRBJ2-1 TRBV9 - TRBD2 TGTGCCAGCAGCTCCTCCGGGGGGGCGGTTAATGAGCAGTTCTTC CASSSSGGAVNEQFF
TRBJ2-1 TRBV11-2 - TRBD2 TGTGCCAGCAGCCCTGGGACTAGCGGGGTGTACAATGAGCAGTTCTTC CASSPGTSGVYNEQFF
TRBJ2-1 TRBV5-1 - - TGCGCCAGCAGCTTGGCCCCGAGACAGCCTCTCTACAATGAGCAGTTCTTC CASSLAPRQPLYNEQFF
TRBJ2-7 TRBV5-1 - - TGCGCCAGCAGCTTCGACACGACCTACGAGCAGTACTTC CASSFDTTYEQYF
TRBJ2-3 TRBV19 - TRBD1 TGTGCCAGTACCTCGGGACAGGGCGGGTCAGATACGCAGTATTTT CASTSGQGGSDTQYF
TRBJ2-7 TRBV11-2 - - TGTGCCAGCAGCTTACTACAGGGCTACGAGCAGTACTTC CASSLLQGYEQYF
TRBJ2-3 TRBV5-3 - TRBD2 TGTGCCAGAAGGATGACTAGCGGGATTCCCACAGATACGCAGTATTTT CARRMTSGIPTDTQYF
TRBJ1-5 TRBV7-9 - - TGTGCCAGCCAGGACCGACAGGGCAATCAGCCCCAGCATTTT CASQDRQGNQPQHF
TRBJ1-3 TRBV5-5 - - TGTGCCAGCAGCTGGGTCACGGGGAACACCATATATTTT CASSWVTGNTIYF
TRBJ2-1 TRBV24-1 - TRBD1 TGTGCCATCCAGCCTAGGGACAGGGTAGGGGAGCAGTTCTTC CAIQPRDRVGEQFF
TRBJ2-5 TRBV5-1 - - TGCGCCAGCAGCCCGTCGGGCCAAGAGACCCAGTACTTC CASSPSGQETQYF
TRBJ1-2 TRBV28 - - TGTGCCAGCAGTGGGACTTCGGTTCACTACACCTTC CASSGTSVHYTF
TRBJ1-5 TRBV19 - TRBD1 TGTGCCAGTAGTGCCCTGGACAGGGAGACACAGCCCCAGCATTTT CASSALDRETQPQHF
TRBJ1-1 TRBV2 few TRBD1 TGTGCCAGCTCTCAACAGGGGGCTAGAACTGAAGCTTTCTTT CASSQQGARTEAFF
TRBJ1-1 TRBV18 - - TGTGCCAGCTCACCCCTCTCCAGGGAAGAAGCTTTCTTT CASSPLSREEAFF
TRBJ2-2 TRBV20-1 once - TGCAGTGCTAGTTCCGGGGCGAACACCGGGGAGCTGTTTTTT CSASSGANTGELFF
TRBJ1-1 TRBV27 - - TGTGCCAGCACGTCGGGTATGAACACTGAAGCTTTCTTT CASTSGMNTEAFF